The sequence of this T cell receptor beta chain was determined in a study of radiation and T cells in renal cell carcinoma. Only in-frame clones appear in the TCRdb table, and some are missing; sequencing was by immunoSEQ multiplex PCR. This repertoire shows more than 95,000 clones, approximately 85% found once; its top ten account for 4.5% to 7%. Time point in this sample: blood 2 weeks post-SBRT. Treatment denoted: 15 Gy SBRT to primary tumor, nephrectomy 4 weeks later. Germline CDR1 and CDR2: SGDLS and YYNGEE. The CDR3 totals 16 residues. The V and J ends lost 3 bases and 0 bases respectively, with 15 bases between them.

The clonotype was recovered from a man aged 50 to 59 with renal cell carcinoma. V usage is TRBV9 and J usage is TRBJ1-2; D is ambiguous. The sample here was blood, taken from a patient whose treatment included radiotherapy and nephrectomy. The CDR3 nucleotides are TGTGCCAGCAGCGCTTACGACCGTCGGGCTAACTATGGCTACACCTTC. It encodes CASSAYDRRANYGYTF.